A selection of T cell receptor beta chains follows, all from one sample in a study of long-term antiretroviral therapy in people with HIV. Generated by immunoSEQ multiplex PCR, the TCRdb table keeps only in-frame clones and is missing some. The table has approximately 32,000 clones, roughly 82% seen once. The source material was unsorted PBMCs, sampled 0.3 years after starting antiretroviral therapy. The receptors here all came from a man aged 18-30 years with HIV. The CDR3 runs from the conserved cysteine through the conserved F or W. A D gene is named only where the DNA matches it firmly. Clone size is stated in some rows and not others, as once, few, many or a class when expanded.

J gene: TRBJ1-5; clone size: .; D gene: .; V gene: TRBV27; CDR3 DNA: TGTGCCAGCAGACTACAGTTTACACAGCCCCAGCATTTT; CDR3 protein: CASRLQFTQPQHF
J gene: TRBJ1-1; clone size: .; D gene: TRBD1; V gene: TRBV28; CDR3 DNA: TGTGCCAGCAGTCAGGACAGGACCTTGAACACTGAAGCTTTCTTT; CDR3 protein: CASSQDRTLNTEAFF
J gene: TRBJ2-3; clone size: .; D gene: TRBD1; V gene: TRBV11-2; CDR3 DNA: TGTGCCAGCAGCTCCTTCCTTAGACAGGGCGGGAGCACAGATACGCAGTATTTT; CDR3 protein: CASSSFLRQGGSTDTQYF
J gene: TRBJ1-1; clone size: .; D gene: .; V gene: TRBV4-1; CDR3 DNA: TGCGCCAGCAGCCAAGAGGTCAGGGACACTGAAGCTTTCTTT; CDR3 protein: CASSQEVRDTEAFF
J gene: TRBJ2-7; clone size: .; D gene: .; V gene: TRBV4-1; CDR3 DNA: TGCGCCAGCAGCCAAGATGCCCAGGACACCTACGAGCAGTACTTC; CDR3 protein: CASSQDAQDTYEQYF
J gene: TRBJ2-7; clone size: .; D gene: .; V gene: TRBV15; CDR3 DNA: TGTGCCACCAGCAGATCTTTGGAGGTCCCCTACGAGCAGTACTTC; CDR3 protein: CATSRSLEVPYEQYF
J gene: TRBJ2-7; clone size: .; D gene: .; V gene: TRBV30; CDR3 DNA: TGTGCCTGGAGTGTCCGATTGATCTACGAGCAGTACTTC; CDR3 protein: CAWSVRLIYEQYF
J gene: TRBJ2-2; clone size: .; D gene: .; V gene: TRBV30; CDR3 DNA: TGTGCCTGGGGGGGGACCGGAGGAGACACCGGGGAGCTGTTTTTT; CDR3 protein: CAWGGTGGDTGELFF
J gene: TRBJ2-7; clone size: few; D gene: TRBD2; V gene: TRBV11-2; CDR3 DNA: TGTGCCAGCAGCTTAGCGGCTAGCGGGGTCTCCTCCTACGAGCAGTACTTC; CDR3 protein: CASSLAASGVSSYEQYF
J gene: TRBJ2-1; clone size: .; D gene: TRBD2; V gene: TRBV7-8; CDR3 DNA: TGTGCCAGCAGCTCGGGACTAGCGGGGGCACACAATGAGCAGTTCTTC; CDR3 protein: CASSSGLAGAHNEQFF
J gene: TRBJ1-2; clone size: .; D gene: TRBD1; V gene: TRBV7-6; CDR3 DNA: TGTGCCAGCAGCGACCACAGGGGGGGTGATGGCTACACCTTC; CDR3 protein: CASSDHRGGDGYTF
J gene: TRBJ2-7; clone size: .; D gene: .; V gene: TRBV15; CDR3 DNA: TGTGCCACCAGCAGAGACCACGGACATTCGGGCGAGCAGTACTTC; CDR3 protein: CATSRDHGHSGEQYF
J gene: TRBJ1-1; clone size: once; D gene: .; V gene: TRBV7-2; CDR3 DNA: TGTGCCAGCAGCTCACCGGTGGGGTTGACTGAAGCTTTCTTT; CDR3 protein: CASSSPVGLTEAFF
J gene: TRBJ1-1; clone size: .; D gene: TRBD1; V gene: TRBV5-1; CDR3 DNA: TGCGCCAGCAGCTTGCAGGGGGAGGGCACTGAAGCTTTCTTT; CDR3 protein: CASSLQGEGTEAFF
J gene: TRBJ1-5; clone size: few; D gene: TRBD1; V gene: TRBV27; CDR3 DNA: TGTGCCAGCAGCCCCGGGACAGGGAGGAATCAGCCCCAGCATTTT; CDR3 protein: CASSPGTGRNQPQHF
J gene: TRBJ2-7; clone size: few; D gene: .; V gene: TRBV27; CDR3 DNA: TGTGCCAGCAGTTTATCGGACGCTAACGAGCAGTACTTC; CDR3 protein: CASSLSDANEQYF
J gene: TRBJ2-2; clone size: .; D gene: TRBD1; V gene: TRBV12-5; CDR3 DNA: TGTGCTAGTGGTTCCATCTACCAACGGACAGGGGGGAACACCGGGGAGCTGTTTTTT; CDR3 protein: CASGSIYQRTGGNTGELFF
J gene: TRBJ1-6; clone size: .; D gene: .; V gene: TRBV5-1; CDR3 DNA: TGCGCCAGCAGCTTCCCGGATTCACCCCTCCACTTT; CDR3 protein: CASSFPDSPLHF
J gene: TRBJ2-3; clone size: .; D gene: TRBD2; V gene: TRBV7-3; CDR3 DNA: TGTGCCAGCAGCTGGACTAGCGGCACAGATACGCAGTATTTT; CDR3 protein: CASSWTSGTDTQYF
J gene: TRBJ1-1; clone size: once; D gene: .; V gene: TRBV9; CDR3 DNA: TGTGCCAGCAGCGTCGTTATGAACACTGAAGCTTTCTTT; CDR3 protein: CASSVVMNTEAFF
J gene: TRBJ2-7; clone size: .; D gene: TRBD2; V gene: TRBV14; CDR3 DNA: TGTGCCAGCAGCCACGTGGGAGGGCAGACGCAGTACTTC; CDR3 protein: CASSHVGGQTQYF
J gene: TRBJ2-2; clone size: .; D gene: .; V gene: TRBV5-6; CDR3 DNA: TGTGCCAGCAGCTTCGGGAGTGGGACCGGGGAGCTGTTTTTT; CDR3 protein: CASSFGSGTGELFF
J gene: TRBJ2-5; clone size: .; D gene: TRBD2; V gene: TRBV7-2; CDR3 DNA: TGTGCCAGCAGCCAAGGCGGGACTAGCGGGGTGATTGAGACCCAGTACTTC; CDR3 protein: CASSQGGTSGVIETQYF
J gene: TRBJ2-1; clone size: .; D gene: .; V gene: TRBV5-6; CDR3 DNA: TGTGCCAGCAGCTTTAACAGGGGGGGTCCCGGTCCGTTCTTC; CDR3 protein: CASSFNRGGPGPFF
J gene: TRBJ2-3; clone size: .; D gene: .; V gene: TRBV7-9; CDR3 DNA: TGTGCCAGCAACCCTTGGGGGGCGGATACGCAGTATTTT; CDR3 protein: CASNPWGADTQYF
J gene: TRBJ2-7; clone size: .; D gene: TRBD2; V gene: TRBV9; CDR3 DNA: TGTGCCAGCAGCGCAGCGGGGGGCTCGTGGGAGCAGTACTTC; CDR3 protein: CASSAAGGSWEQYF
J gene: TRBJ1-1; clone size: .; D gene: .; V gene: TRBV18; CDR3 DNA: TGTGCCAGCTCACCGAACTCCCCTGGGGGGAACACTGAAGCTTTCTTT; CDR3 protein: CASSPNSPGGNTEAFF
J gene: TRBJ2-5; clone size: .; D gene: TRBD1; V gene: TRBV14; CDR3 DNA: TGTGCCAGCAGCCAAACCAGGGGGCGGCAAGAGACCCAGTACTTC; CDR3 protein: CASSQTRGRQETQYF
J gene: TRBJ2-1; clone size: .; D gene: TRBD2; V gene: TRBV7-3; CDR3 DNA: TGTGCCAGCAGCTTAATGTCTAGCGGGGACTACAATGAGCAGTTCTTC; CDR3 protein: CASSLMSSGDYNEQFF
J gene: TRBJ2-2; clone size: .; D gene: .; V gene: TRBV27; CDR3 DNA: TGTGCCAGCAGTTTGGCCGGCCTCGAGGGGGGGGAGCTGTTTTTT; CDR3 protein: CASSLAGLEGGELFF
J gene: TRBJ1-2; clone size: .; D gene: .; V gene: TRBV5-3; CDR3 DNA: TGTGCCAGAAGCGTACCGAGGCAGCCCCTCTATGGCTACACCTTC; CDR3 protein: CARSVPRQPLYGYTF